Here is one T cell receptor (beta chain) with its context. What it binds is unknown. This entry comes from a study of blood T cells in healthy people across ages. Points from the study as a whole: Relative to aged donors, long-lived donors carried more naive CD4+ cells and displayed higher diversity.

The V gene's germline CDR1 is SGHTA and CDR2 FQGNSA. V lost 7 bases to trimming and J lost 0 bases; unmatched junction nucleotides: 8. This CDR3 has 15 residues. Through a sample-barcoded 5' primer and a J-beta primer mix, a second PCR was run for 7 to 11 cycles. TCRdb analysed the 5' RACE reads with MiXCR anew, one entry per CDR3 protein. Among approximately 2,000,000 distinct CDR3 sequences, 35% to 50% were seen once, and the ten largest hold more than 20%. Healthy individuals of Caucasian origin from Russia, aged roughly 6 to 90, served as donors. The sequence derives from a human donor in good health. V and J are TRBV7-2 and TRBJ2-5; TRBD1 aligns across 7 bases. The sample taken for sequencing was blood. The chain's CDR3 is CASKKQGQYQETQYF. DNA of the CDR3: TGTGCCAGCAAGAAGCAGGGACAGTACCAAGAGACCCAGTACTTC.